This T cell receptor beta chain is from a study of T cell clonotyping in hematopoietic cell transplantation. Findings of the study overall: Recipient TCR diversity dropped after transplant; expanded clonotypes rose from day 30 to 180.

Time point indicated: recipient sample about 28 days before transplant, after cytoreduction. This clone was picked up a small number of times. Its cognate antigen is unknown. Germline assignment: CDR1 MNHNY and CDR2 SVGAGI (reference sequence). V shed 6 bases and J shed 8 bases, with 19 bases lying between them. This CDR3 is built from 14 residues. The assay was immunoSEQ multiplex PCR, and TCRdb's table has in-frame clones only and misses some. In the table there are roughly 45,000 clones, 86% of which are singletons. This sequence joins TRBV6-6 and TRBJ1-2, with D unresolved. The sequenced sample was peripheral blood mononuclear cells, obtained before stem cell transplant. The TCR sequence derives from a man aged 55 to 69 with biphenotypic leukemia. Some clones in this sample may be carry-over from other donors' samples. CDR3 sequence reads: CASSLENRRGGYTF. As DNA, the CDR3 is TGTGCCAGCAGCCTCGAAAACCGCCGCGGAGGCTACACCTTC.